Sequencing of this TCR beta chain was carried out in a study of T cell repertoires in cytomegalovirus infection (dated by TCRdb to the late 2010s). Turning to the overall study: The HLA type of each donor mattered for the analysis, because public TCR beta signatures pointed to carriage of CMV infection along with the matching HLA type.

Study-level results and caveats: The ex vivo response was dominated by HLA-C-restricted CMV-specific TCR beta clonotypes, which also provided the single most frequent clonotype in two of eight donors. In both this cohort and an independent cohort of under 450 donors, the cumulative frequency of public TCR beta family members distinguished carriers of CMV infection plus the relevant HLA type.

Cut back by 5 bases and 2 bases, the V and J ends lie 7 bases apart. According to the germline V gene, CDR1 reads SGHVS and CDR2 reads FQNEAQ. CDR3 length: 13 amino acids, cysteine to phenylalanine. Left in the record is the CDR3 DNA by itself, 39 bases read in frame from the first base. Sequencing was carried out with an Illumina HiSeq 1500. The raw public data were reprocessed by TCRdb itself: fastp quality trimming at Q25, MiXCR clonotype calling, in-frame beta chains only. Rows are unified per CDR3 protein, each entry keeping the most common DNA and genes. A total of hundreds of thousands of distinct CDR3 sequences appear in this sample, less than 40% of them only once. Roughly 2.9% of the sample rests with the top ten. In this sample, this clonotype turned up many times. Its antigen is still unknown. No much larger clone exists at a distance of one base, and base qualities are not known.

The source of this sequence is a human donor in good health (CMV status not recorded). Some clones in this sample may be carry-over from other donors' samples. Sample: PBMCs. In this chain, TRBV7-8 is recombined with TRBJ1-5; no D gene call is confident. The CDR3 region: CASSRVGNQPQHF. The nucleotide sequence reads as follows: TGTGCCAGCAGCCGGGTAGGCAATCAGCCCCAGCATTTT.